This T cell receptor (beta chain) is from a study of OX40 agonist ivuxolimab in advanced cancers. Only in-frame clones appear in the TCRdb table, and some are missing; sequencing was by immunoSEQ multiplex PCR. The sample consists of over 30,000 clones, 84% of them appearing once. The CDR3 is 16 amino acids. The ends lost 4 bases at V and 3 bases at J; junction bases unmatched: 10. The germline V gene has CDR1 SNHLY and CDR2 FYNNEI. This chain joins TRBV2 and TRBJ2-3; TRBD1 matches at 7 bases. This specimen was CD4+ or CD8+ T cells sorted from blood, taken in a trial of the OX40 agonist ivuxolimab. This clonotype was sampled from an adult with an advanced solid tumor such as melanoma, head and neck, liver or kidney cancer. The CDR3 loop is CASSGLDRVETDTQYF. CDR3 nucleotide sequence: TGTGCCAGCAGTGGCCTAGACAGGGTGGAAACAGATACGCAGTATTTT.